The clone carrying this T cell receptor beta chain was seen at least ten times. Its antigen is not identified. Researchers amplified the TCR beta CDR3 regions from RNA transcripts. TCR CDR3 regions were first amplified by RT-PCR with HTBI primers. TCRdb processed the multiplex PCR reads anew with MiXCR; each CDR3 protein has one entry. The sample includes hundreds of thousands of distinct CDR3 sequences, about 14% of them seen just once. The CDR3 has 14 amino acids. V was shortened by 6 bases and J by 0 bases, with 9 bases between the two germline ends. Germline lookup yields CDR1 MDHEN and CDR2 SYDVKM. Absent ophthalmopathy progression within 18 months defined stable Graves' hyperthyroidism. The data derive from a study of T cells in Graves' hyperthyroidism and ophthalmopathy. Study results and caveats: The blood repertoire included most of the expanded thyroid clonotypes above 0.001.

The V gene is TRBV28, the J gene TRBJ2-1; perhaps D is TRBD1 or TRBD2 (5 bases each). Sequencing input: blood. This receptor was taken from a woman in her thirties with Graves' hyperthyroidism. CDR3 DNA sequence: TGTGCCAGCAGGCTGGGGGTCTCCTACAATGAGCAGTTCTTC. The encoded protein is CASRLGVSYNEQFF.